This TCR beta chain derives from a study of cytomegalovirus exposure and HLA in healthy donors. The germline V gene encodes CDR1 SNHLY and CDR2 FYNNEI. The CDR3 runs 15 residues. V shed 2 bases and J 5 bases; nucleotides not matched to a gene: 0. Study-wide findings and caveats: Common viral pathogens seemed to be connected with several of the most significant clusters, according to a later analysis. A later analysis linked a missense DCLRE1C variant to TCR beta V- and J-gene trimming. Whilst most TCR sequences proved rare, a subset of public TCRs occurred across many donors.

A multiplex PCR was run with 60 Vbeta primers and 13 Jbeta primers. Under the authors' procedure: In a later analysis, of approximately 81 million unique beta chains, approximately 10 million appeared in at least two donors. Clones were read by immunoSEQ multiplex PCR, and TCRdb kept only the in-frame ones, dropping some. V, J and clone size are taken as reported in that table, and D and trimming were inferred from the DNA itself. In the table there are around 170,000 clones, 65% to 85% of which are singletons. In regard to this clone: The antigen remains unidentified. Other DNA sequences within the sample encode an identical CDR3.

This rearrangement joins TRBV2 to TRBJ2-2; 12 nucleotides agree with TRBD2. This TCR was sampled from a woman in her forties or fifties in good health and CMV-seropositive. Source material: PBMCs. Here the CDR3 DNA reads TGTGCCAGCAGTGAACTAGCGGGGGGGACCGGGGAGCTGTTTTTT. Amino acid sequence: CASSELAGGTGELFF.